The 12 T cell receptor beta chains in this list originate from one sample, sequenced in a study of T cell responses to AZD1222 COVID-19 vaccine. Assay used: immunoSEQ multiplex PCR; TCRdb lists only in-frame clones, some missing. This table has under 90,000 clones, about four fifths appearing once. The sample here was peripheral blood, taken 28 days after the second AZD1222 dose. These receptors originate from an adult who received the AZD1222 COVID-19 vaccine.

The chain carries TRBV27 and TRBJ2-3; 8 bases agree with TRBD2. The V gene's germline CDR1 is MNHEY and CDR2 SMNVEV (reference sequence). The CDR3 spans 15 residues. Unmatched junction bases numbered 8, after V lost 2 bases and J lost 7 bases. The CDR3 protein is CASSLAGGVINTQYF. The CDR3 DNA reads as TGTGCCAGCAGTTTAGCGGGAGGCGTTATAAATACGCAGTATTTT.

The chain couples TRBV5-6 to TRBJ2-7; 10 positions match TRBD2. This CDR3 comprises 14 residues. In germline, CDR1 is SGHDT, CDR2 YYEEEE. Trimming at V came to 3 bases and at J to 2 bases, leaving 2 bases not matched to a gene. The CDR3 sequence is CASSSSGGTYEQYF. CDR3 coding DNA: TGTGCCAGCAGCTCTAGCGGGGGAACCTACGAGCAGTACTTC.

The chain carries TRBV7-2 and TRBJ2-3; D is unresolved. There are 16 residues in the CDR3. Germline V gene sequence: CDR1 SGHTA, CDR2 FQGNSA. Trimming took off 2 bases at V and 0 bases at J, with 12 bases between the two ends. This CDR3 is CASSLNAAASTDTQYF. Written as DNA, the CDR3 is TGTGCCAGCAGCTTAAACGCGGCCGCTAGCACAGATACGCAGTATTTT.

The table lists this clone with a few counts. The chain uses TRBV10-3 and TRBJ1-3, with TRBD1 identical over 7 bases. Germline CDR1 and CDR2: ENHRY and SYGVKD. The CDR3 runs to 14 residues. V dropped 5 bases and J dropped 3; count of bases not matched to a gene: 4. CDR3 DNA sequence: TGTGCCATCAGTTTATCAGGGGGTGGAAACACCATATATTTT. Translated, it gives CAISLSGGGNTIYF.

This clone was detected only once. The CDR3 loop is CASSQDSSSSYEQYF. CDR3 nucleotide sequence: TGCGCCAGCAGCCAAGATAGCAGTAGCTCCTACGAGCAGTACTTC. The V gene is TRBV4-3, the J gene TRBJ2-7; D gene unclear. The V gene's germline CDR1 is LGHNA and CDR2 YSLEER. Trimming stripped 0 bases from V and 0 bases from J, with 9 bases between. There are 15 residues in the CDR3.

The rearrangement links TRBV6-2 or TRBV6-3 to TRBJ2-7, with D perhaps TRBD2 (5 bases). Trimming stripped 5 bases from V and 9 bases from J, with 17 bases between. The CDR3 is 13 residues long. Germline CDR1 and CDR2: MNHEY and SVGEGT. The CDR3, as DNA: TGTGCCAGCAGTCTTACCGGGGAAAGCGGGCAGTACTTC. Amino acid sequence: CASSLTGESGQYF.

The gene calls are TRBV7-6 and TRBJ1-1; no clear D gene. The CDR3 is 11 amino acids. Germline values: CDR1 SGHVS, CDR2 FNYEAQ. Trimming cost V 1 base and J 9 bases, with 6 bases left between them. Here the CDR3 reads CASSLEFQAFF. CDR3 sequence (DNA): TGTGCCAGCAGCTTAGAGTTTCAAGCTTTCTTT. The full variable domain, completed using reference TRBV7-6 and TRBJ1-1, is GAGVSQSPRYKVTKRGQDVALRCDPISGHVSLYWYRQALGQGPEFLTYFNYEAQQDKSGLPNDRFSAERPEGSISTLTIQRTEQRDSAMYRCASSLEFQAFFGQGTRLTVV.

This clone occurred once. The chain recombines TRBV7-2 with TRBJ2-7; D not resolved. Trimming removed 2 bases from V and 3 bases from J, with 11 bases in between. CDR1 is SGHTA and CDR2 is FQGNSA in the germline V gene. This CDR3 spans 14 amino acids. The CDR3 loop is CASSLPGPNYEQYF. CDR3 coding DNA: TGTGCCAGCAGCTTACCCGGGCCTAACTACGAGCAGTACTTC.

This chain connects TRBV30 to TRBJ2-1; D unresolved. The germline gives CDR1 GTSNPN, CDR2 SVGIG (reference sequence). Trimming left V 7 bases short and J 4 bases short, with 17 bases between. The length of the CDR3 is 14 residues. CDR3 amino acids: CASDPGDPYNEQFF. CDR3 DNA sequence: TGTGCCTCCGACCCAGGAGACCCTTACAATGAGCAGTTCTTC.

The chain joins TRBV5-1 to TRBJ1-2; D is unclear. V was trimmed by 0 bases and J by 4 bases, leaving 10 bases between them. The CDR3 has 14 amino acids. Germline V gene sequence: CDR1 SGHRS, CDR2 YFSETQ. CDR3 residues: CASSLDGGAYGYTF. The CDR3 region has the DNA TGCGCCAGCAGCTTGGATGGCGGAGCCTATGGCTACACCTTC.

The rearrangement links TRBV4-2 to TRBJ2-3; 9 bases line up with TRBD2. Looked up from germline, CDR1 is LGHNA and CDR2 is YNFKEQ. Trimming took 4 bases from V and 1 from J; bases not matched to a gene: 3. CDR3 length: 15 residues. CDR3 loop: CASSPPSGGTDTQYF. CDR3 bases: TGTGCCAGCAGCCCCCCTAGCGGGGGCACAGATACGCAGTATTTT.

The chain has TRBV28 and TRBJ1-1; TRBD1 might be the D (6 bases). Germline CDR1 and CDR2: MDHEN and SYDVKM. Trimming pared 5 bases from V and 0 bases from J, leaving 16 bases between. The CDR3 covers 16 residues. The CDR3, as DNA: TGTGCCAGCAGTGACCCTTACAGGGCTATGAACACTGAAGCTTTCTTT. The encoded protein is CASSDPYRAMNTEAFF. Together with reference TRBV28 and TRBJ1-1, the CDR3 gives the full variable domain: DVKVTQSSRYLVKRTGEKVFLECVQDMDHENMFWYRQDPGLGLRLIYFSYDVKMKEKGDIPEGYSVSREKKERFSLILESASTNQTSMYLCASSDPYRAMNTEAFFGQGTRLTVV.